This record covers a single TCR beta chain. The germline V gene has CDR1 LNHNV and CDR2 YYDKDF (reference sequence). Trimming cost V 5 bases and J 0 bases; bases outside gene matches: 9. The CDR3 is 16 amino acids. In the authors' workflow: It was from reference gene primer amplification that nucleated cell counts were estimated. Clones were sequenced by immunoSEQ multiplex PCR, and TCRdb holds only the in-frame ones, with some missing. Clone size and the V and J calls come from that table; the DNA yielded D and trimming. In the table there are 400,000 or so clones, around 90% of which are singletons. This sample was included in a study of blood T cell repertoires in COVID-19.

V and J are TRBV15 and TRBJ2-7; TRBD2 agrees at 8 bases. The origin of this receptor is a woman between 40 and 50 years old with acute COVID-19. The sequenced sample consisted of PBMCs or T cells enriched from blood (not recorded which). This CDR3 is CATSLEVAGSSYEQYF. The DNA for the CDR3 is TGTGCCACCAGCTTGGAGGTAGCGGGGAGCTCCTACGAGCAGTACTTC.